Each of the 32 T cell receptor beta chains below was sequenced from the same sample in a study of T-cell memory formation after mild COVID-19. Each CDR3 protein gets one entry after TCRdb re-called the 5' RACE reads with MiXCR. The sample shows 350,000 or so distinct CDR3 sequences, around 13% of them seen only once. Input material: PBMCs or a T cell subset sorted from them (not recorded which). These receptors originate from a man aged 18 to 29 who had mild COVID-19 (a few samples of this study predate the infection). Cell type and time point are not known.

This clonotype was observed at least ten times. Here the CDR3 DNA reads TGCGCCAGCAGCGTACAGGTATTCAACGCTGAAGCTTTCTTT. Translation: CASSVQVFNAEAFF. The V gene is TRBV5-1, the J gene TRBJ1-1, with D possibly TRBD1 on 5 matching bases. The CDR3 totals 14 residues. Trimming left V 4 bases short and J 6 bases short, with 16 bases between. Germline values: CDR1 SGHRS, CDR2 YFSETQ.

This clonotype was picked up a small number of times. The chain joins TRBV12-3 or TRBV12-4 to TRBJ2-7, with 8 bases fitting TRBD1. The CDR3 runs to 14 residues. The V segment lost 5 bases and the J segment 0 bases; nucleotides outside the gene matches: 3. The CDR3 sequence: CASSRDRISYEQYF. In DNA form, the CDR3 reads TGTGCCAGCAGTCGGGACAGGATCTCCTACGAGCAGTACTTC.

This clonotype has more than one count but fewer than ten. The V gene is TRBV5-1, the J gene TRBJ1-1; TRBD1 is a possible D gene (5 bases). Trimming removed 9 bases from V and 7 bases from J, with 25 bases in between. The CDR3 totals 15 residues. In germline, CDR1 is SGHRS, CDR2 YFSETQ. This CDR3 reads CATRGSPGEFLEAFF. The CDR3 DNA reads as TGCGCCACCAGAGGGTCGCCGGGGGAATTCCTTGAAGCTTTCTTT.

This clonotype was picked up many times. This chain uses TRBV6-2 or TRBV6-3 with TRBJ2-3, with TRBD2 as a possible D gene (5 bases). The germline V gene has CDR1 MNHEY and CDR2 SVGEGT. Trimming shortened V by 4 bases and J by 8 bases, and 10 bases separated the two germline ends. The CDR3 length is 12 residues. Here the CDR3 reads CASSFVGSTQYF. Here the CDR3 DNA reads TGTGCCAGCAGTTTCGTGGGGAGTACGCAGTATTTT.

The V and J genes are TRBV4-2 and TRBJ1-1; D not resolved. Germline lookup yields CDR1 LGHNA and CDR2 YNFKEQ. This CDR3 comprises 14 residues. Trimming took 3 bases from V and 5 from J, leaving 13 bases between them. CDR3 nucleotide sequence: TGTGCCAGCAGCCAGCCTCAAGTAATGACTGAAGCTTTCTTT. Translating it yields CASSQPQVMTEAFF.

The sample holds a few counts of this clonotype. The DNA of the CDR3 is TGTGCCAGCAGTTACGTTGCGGGGGGGCCGAGAGATACGCAGTATTTT. Protein: CASSYVAGGPRDTQYF. The chain couples TRBV6-2 or TRBV6-3 to TRBJ2-3, with 9 bases fitting TRBD2. CDR1 and CDR2 (germline): MNHEY, SVGEGT. V gave up 2 bases and J gave up 5 bases; unmatched junction bases: 8. CDR3 length: 16 amino acids.

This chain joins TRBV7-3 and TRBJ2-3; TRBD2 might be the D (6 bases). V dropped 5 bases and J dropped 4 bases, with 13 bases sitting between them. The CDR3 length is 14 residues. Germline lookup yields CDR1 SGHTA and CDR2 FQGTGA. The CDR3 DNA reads TGTGCCAGCAGCCTACTCGGGACTTCAGATACGCAGTATTTT. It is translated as CASSLLGTSDTQYF.

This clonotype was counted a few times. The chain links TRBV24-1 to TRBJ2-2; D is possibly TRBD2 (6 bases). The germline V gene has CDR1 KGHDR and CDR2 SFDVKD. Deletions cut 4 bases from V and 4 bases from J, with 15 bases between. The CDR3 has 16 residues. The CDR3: CATSERGYLGTGELFF. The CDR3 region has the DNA TGTGCCACCAGTGAGCGGGGCTATCTGGGCACCGGGGAGCTGTTTTTT.

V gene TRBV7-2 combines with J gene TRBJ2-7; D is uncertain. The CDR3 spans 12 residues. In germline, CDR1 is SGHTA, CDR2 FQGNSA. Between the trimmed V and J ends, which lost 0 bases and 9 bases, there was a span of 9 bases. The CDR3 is CASSLAGKVQYF. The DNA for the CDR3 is TGTGCCAGCAGCTTAGCGGGGAAAGTGCAGTACTTC.

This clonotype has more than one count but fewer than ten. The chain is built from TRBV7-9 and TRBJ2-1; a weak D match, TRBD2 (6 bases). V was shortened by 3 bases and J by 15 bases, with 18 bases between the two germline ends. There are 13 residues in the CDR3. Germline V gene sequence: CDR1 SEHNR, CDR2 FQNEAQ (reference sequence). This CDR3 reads CASSFRAGQGWFF. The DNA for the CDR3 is TGTGCCAGCAGCTTCCGGGCGGGGCAGGGATGGTTCTTC.

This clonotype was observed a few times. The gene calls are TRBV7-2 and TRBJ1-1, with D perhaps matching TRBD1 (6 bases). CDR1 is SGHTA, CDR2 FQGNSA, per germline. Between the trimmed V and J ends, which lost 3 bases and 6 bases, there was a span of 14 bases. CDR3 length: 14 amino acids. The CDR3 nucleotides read TGTGCCAGCAGCTTTAGGGGGGTTGCCGCTGAAGCTTTCTTT. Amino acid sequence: CASSFRGVAAEAFF.

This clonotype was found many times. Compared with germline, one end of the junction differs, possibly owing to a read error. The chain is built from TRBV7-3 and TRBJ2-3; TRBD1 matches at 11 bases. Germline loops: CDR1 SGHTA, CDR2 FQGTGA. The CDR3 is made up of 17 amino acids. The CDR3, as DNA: TGTGCCAGCAGCTCCTCCCTAGGAGGACAGGGGGCAGACACGCAGTATTTT. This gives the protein CASSSSLGGQGADTQYF.

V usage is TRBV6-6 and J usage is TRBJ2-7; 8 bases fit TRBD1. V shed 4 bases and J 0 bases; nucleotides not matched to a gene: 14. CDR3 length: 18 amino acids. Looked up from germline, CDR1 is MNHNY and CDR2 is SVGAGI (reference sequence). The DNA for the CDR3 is TGTGCCAGCAGTTTCTCCGGGACAGGCCGCTTTAGCTCCTACGAGCAGTACGTC. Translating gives CASSFSGTGRFSSYEQYV.

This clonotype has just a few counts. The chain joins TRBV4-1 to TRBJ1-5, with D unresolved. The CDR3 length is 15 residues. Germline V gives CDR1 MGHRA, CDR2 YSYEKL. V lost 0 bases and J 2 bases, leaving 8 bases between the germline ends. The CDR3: CASSQEGHRNQPQHF. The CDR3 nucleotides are TGCGCCAGCAGCCAAGAAGGGCACCGCAATCAGCCCCAGCATTTT.

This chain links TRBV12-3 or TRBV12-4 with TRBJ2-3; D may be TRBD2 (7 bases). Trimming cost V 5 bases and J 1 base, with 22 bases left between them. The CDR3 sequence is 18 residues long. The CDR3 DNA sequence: TGTGCCAGCAGTCCCGATGGGGGGGGCCAGGTGCGCACAGATACGCAGTATTTT. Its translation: CASSPDGGGQVRTDTQYF.

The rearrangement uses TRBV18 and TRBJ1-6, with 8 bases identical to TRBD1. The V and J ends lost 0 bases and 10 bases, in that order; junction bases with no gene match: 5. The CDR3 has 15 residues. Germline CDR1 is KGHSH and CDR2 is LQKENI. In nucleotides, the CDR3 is TGTGCCAGCTCACCACCCCACAGGGGGTCCTCACCCCTCCACTTT. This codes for CASSPPHRGSSPLHF.

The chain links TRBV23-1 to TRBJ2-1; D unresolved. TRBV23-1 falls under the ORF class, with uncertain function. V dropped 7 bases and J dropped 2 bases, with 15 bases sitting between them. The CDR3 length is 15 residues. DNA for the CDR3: TGCGCCAGCACCCCATGTGGGGTAACCTACAATGAGCAGTTCTTC. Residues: CASTPCGVTYNEQFF.

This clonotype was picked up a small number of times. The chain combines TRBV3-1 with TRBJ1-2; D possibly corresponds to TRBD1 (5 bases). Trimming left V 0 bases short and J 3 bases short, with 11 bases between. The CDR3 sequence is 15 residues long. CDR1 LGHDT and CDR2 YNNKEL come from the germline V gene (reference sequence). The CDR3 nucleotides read TGTGCCAGCAGCCAAGAACCGCAGGGATACTATGGCTACACCTTC. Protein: CASSQEPQGYYGYTF.

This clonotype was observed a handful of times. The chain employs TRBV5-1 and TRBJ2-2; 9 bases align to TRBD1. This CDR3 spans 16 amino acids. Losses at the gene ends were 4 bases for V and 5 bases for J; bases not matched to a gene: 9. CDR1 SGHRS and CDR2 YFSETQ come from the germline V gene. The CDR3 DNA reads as TGCGCCAGCAGCCTACTGGGACAGGGAGGAACCGGGGAGCTGTTTTTT. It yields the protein CASSLLGQGGTGELFF.

CDR3 nucleotides: TGTGCCATCGGGCGGTATGGCTACACCTTC. Encoded protein: CAIGRYGYTF. J is TRBJ1-2 and V is TRBV7-2; no reliable D call. V was shortened by 10 bases and J by 5 bases, with 8 bases between the two germline ends. CDR1 and CDR2 (germline): SGHTA, FQGNSA. This CDR3 contains 10 residues. Full variable domain (remainder filled in from reference TRBV7-2 and TRBJ1-2): GAGVSQSPSNKVTEKGKDVELRCDPISGHTALYWYRQSLGQGLEFLIYFQGNSAPDKSGLPSDRFSAERTGGSVSTLTIQRTQQEDSAVYLCAIGRYGYTFGSGTRLTVV.

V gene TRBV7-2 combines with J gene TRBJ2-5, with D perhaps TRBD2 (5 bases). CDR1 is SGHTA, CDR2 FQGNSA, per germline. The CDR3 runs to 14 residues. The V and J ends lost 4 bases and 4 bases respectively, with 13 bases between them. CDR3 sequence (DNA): TGTGCCAGCAGCTCCAGCGGAAGAGGAGAGACCCAGTACTTC. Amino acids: CASSSSGRGETQYF.

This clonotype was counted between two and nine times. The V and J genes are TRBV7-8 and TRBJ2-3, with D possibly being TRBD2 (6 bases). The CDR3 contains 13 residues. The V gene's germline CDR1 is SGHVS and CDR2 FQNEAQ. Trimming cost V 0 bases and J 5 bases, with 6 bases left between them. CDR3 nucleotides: TGTGCCAGCAGCTTAGCCGGGAGAGATACGCAGTATTTT. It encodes CASSLAGRDTQYF.

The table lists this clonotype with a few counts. The CDR3, as DNA: TGTGCCAGCAGCGTAGAACAGGCCTCCTACGAGCAGTACTTC. Translating gives CASSVEQASYEQYF. The V gene is TRBV9, the J gene TRBJ2-7, with D possibly matching TRBD1 (5 bases). Trimming cost V 0 bases and J 0 bases, with 7 bases left between them. The CDR3 runs 14 residues. The V gene's germline CDR1 is SGDLS and CDR2 YYNGEE.

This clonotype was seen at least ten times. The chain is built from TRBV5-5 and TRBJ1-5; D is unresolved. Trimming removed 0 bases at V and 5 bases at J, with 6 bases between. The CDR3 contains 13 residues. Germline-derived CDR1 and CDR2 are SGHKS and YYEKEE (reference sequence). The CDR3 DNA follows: TGTGCCAGCAGCTTGGTGGGTGATCAGCCCCAGCATTTT. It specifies CASSLVGDQPQHF.

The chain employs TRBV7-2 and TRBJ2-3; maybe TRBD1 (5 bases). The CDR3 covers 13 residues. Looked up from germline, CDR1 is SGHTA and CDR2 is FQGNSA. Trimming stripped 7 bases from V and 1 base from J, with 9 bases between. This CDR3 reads CASTWGGTDTQYF. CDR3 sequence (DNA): TGTGCCAGCACCTGGGGCGGCACAGATACGCAGTATTTT. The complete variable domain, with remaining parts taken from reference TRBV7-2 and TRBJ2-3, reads GAGVSQSPSNKVTEKGKDVELRCDPISGHTALYWYRQSLGQGLEFLIYFQGNSAPDKSGLPSDRFSAERTGGSVSTLTIQRTQQEDSAVYLCASTWGGTDTQYFGPGTRLTVL.

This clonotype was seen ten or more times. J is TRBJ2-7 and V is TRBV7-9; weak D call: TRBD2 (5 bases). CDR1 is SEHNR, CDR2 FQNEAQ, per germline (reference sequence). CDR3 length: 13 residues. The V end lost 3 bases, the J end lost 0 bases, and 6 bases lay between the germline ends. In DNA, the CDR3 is TGTGCCAGCAGCTTCGGGGACTCCTACGAGCAGTACTTC. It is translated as CASSFGDSYEQYF.

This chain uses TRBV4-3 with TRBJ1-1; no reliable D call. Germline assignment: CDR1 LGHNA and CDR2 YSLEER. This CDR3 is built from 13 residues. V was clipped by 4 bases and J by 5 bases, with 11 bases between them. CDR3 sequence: CASSPQLGTEAFF. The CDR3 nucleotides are TGCGCCAGCAGCCCACAGCTAGGAACTGAAGCTTTCTTT.

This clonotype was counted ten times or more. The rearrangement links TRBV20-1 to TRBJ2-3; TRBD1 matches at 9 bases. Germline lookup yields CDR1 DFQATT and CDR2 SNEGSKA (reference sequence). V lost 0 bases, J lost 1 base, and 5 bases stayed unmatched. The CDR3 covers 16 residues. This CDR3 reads CSARDGGTGRTDTQYF. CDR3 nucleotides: TGCAGTGCTAGAGACGGCGGGACAGGGCGCACAGATACGCAGTATTTT.

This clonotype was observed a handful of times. CDR3 amino acids: CASSGGTVINGYTF. The CDR3 bases are TGCGCCAGCAGCGGCGGGACAGTTATTAATGGCTACACCTTC. The V gene is TRBV5-1, the J gene TRBJ1-2; 7 positions match TRBD1. The V gene's germline CDR1 is SGHRS and CDR2 YFSETQ. J gave up 6 bases and V 4 bases, and 9 bases lay outside the gene matches. CDR3 length: 14 amino acids.

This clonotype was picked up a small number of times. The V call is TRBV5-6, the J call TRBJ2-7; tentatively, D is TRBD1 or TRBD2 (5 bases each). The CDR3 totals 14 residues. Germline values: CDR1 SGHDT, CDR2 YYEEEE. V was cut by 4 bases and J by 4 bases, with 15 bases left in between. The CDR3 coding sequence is TGTGCCAGCAGCGCTCAGGGACGACGGTACGAGCAGTACTTC. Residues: CASSAQGRRYEQYF.

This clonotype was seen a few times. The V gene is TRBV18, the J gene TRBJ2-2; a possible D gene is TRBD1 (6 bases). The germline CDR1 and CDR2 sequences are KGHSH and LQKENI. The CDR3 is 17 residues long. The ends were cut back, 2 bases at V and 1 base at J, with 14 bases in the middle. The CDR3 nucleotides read TGTGCCAGCTCACCAACTACAGGGACGGGGAACACCGGGGAGCTGTTTTTT. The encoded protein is CASSPTTGTGNTGELFF. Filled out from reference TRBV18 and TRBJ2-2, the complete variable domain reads NAGVMQNPRHLVRRRGQEARLRCSPMKGHSHVYWYRQLPEEGLKFMVYLQKENIIDESGMPKERFSAEFPKEGPSILRIQQVVRGDSAAYFCASSPTTGTGNTGELFFGEGSRLTVL.

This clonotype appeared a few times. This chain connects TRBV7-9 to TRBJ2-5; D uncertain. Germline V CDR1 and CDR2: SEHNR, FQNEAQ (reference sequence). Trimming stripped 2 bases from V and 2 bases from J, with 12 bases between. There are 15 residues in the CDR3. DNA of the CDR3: TGTGCCAGCAGCTTAAAACTGACAACTCAAGAGACCCAGTACTTC. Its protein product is CASSLKLTTQETQYF.